A single sample gave rise to the 14 T cell receptor beta chains below, sequenced in a study of T cells in Graves' hyperthyroidism and ophthalmopathy. TCR beta CDR3 regions were amplified from RNA. First-round RT-PCR with HTBI primers amplified the TCR CDR3 region. Each CDR3 protein is one row after TCRdb ran MiXCR on the multiplex PCR reads. The sample comprises around 520,000 distinct CDR3 sequences, 14% of which are singletons, and around 13% rests with the top ten. The sample comprised blood. The receptors come from a woman between 40 and 50 years old with Graves' hyperthyroidism.

This clonotype was recorded many times. The CDR3 DNA reads as TGTGCCAGCAGCTTGCCAAGCCCCTACAATGAGCAGTTCTTC. As protein: CASSLPSPYNEQFF. This chain connects TRBV7-2 to TRBJ2-1; D not certain. The V and J ends lost 3 bases and 2 bases respectively, with 8 bases between them. In germline, CDR1 is SGHTA, CDR2 FQGNSA. This CDR3 spans 14 amino acids. The complete variable domain, with remaining parts taken from reference TRBV7-2 and TRBJ2-1, reads GAGVSQSPSNKVTEKGKDVELRCDPISGHTALYWYRQSLGQGLEFLIYFQGNSAPDKSGLPSDRFSAERTGGSVSTLTIQRTQQEDSAVYLCASSLPSPYNEQFFGPGTRLTVL.

The chain employs TRBV30 and TRBJ2-5; TRBD2 agrees at 7 bases. The CDR3 consists of 10 residues. Germline loops: CDR1 GTSNPN, CDR2 SVGIG (reference sequence). Germline trimming cut 8 bases from V and 3 bases from J; bases unmatched to any gene: 0. CDR3 loop: CAGGEETQYF. For the CDR3, the DNA is TGTGCCGGGGGGGAAGAGACCCAGTACTTC.

The chain has TRBV12-3 or TRBV12-4 and TRBJ1-2, with 7 bases aligning to TRBD1. The CDR3 sequence is 17 residues long. V lost 5 bases and J lost 5; bases outside the gene matches: 17. The CDR3 bases are TGTGCCAGCAGTCGAACCAGTCCCGGGACAGTTAGTTATGGCTACACCTTC. Protein product: CASSRTSPGTVSYGYTF.

This clonotype has at least ten counts. The chain has TRBV12-3 or TRBV12-4 and TRBJ1-1; 9 bases map to TRBD1. This CDR3 has 16 residues. J was trimmed by 5 bases and V by 1 base; bases with no gene match: 8. In DNA, the CDR3 is TGTGCCAGCAGTTTAGGGACAGGGGTACTGGGGACTGAAGCTTTCTTT. Its protein is CASSLGTGVLGTEAFF.

This clonotype has ten or more counts. The rearrangement joins TRBV6-1 to TRBJ2-4, with D perhaps TRBD1 (6 bases). The CDR3 consists of 15 residues. CDR1 MNHNS and CDR2 SASEGT come from the germline V gene. Trimming pared 5 bases from V and 2 bases from J, leaving 13 bases between. CDR3 sequence reads: CASSLQGLPKNIQYF. The CDR3 DNA sequence: TGTGCCAGCAGTTTGCAGGGGCTGCCCAAAAACATTCAGTACTTC.

The chain joins TRBV15 to TRBJ2-5; 7 positions agree with TRBD2. V shed 2 bases, J shed 4 bases, and the junction held 4 bases outside the gene matches. This CDR3 has 14 amino acids. Germline V gene lookup returns CDR1 LNHNV and CDR2 YYDKDF (reference sequence). The CDR3 loop reads CATSRPGGLETQYF. DNA for the CDR3: TGTGCCACCAGCAGACCGGGGGGTTTAGAGACCCAGTACTTC.

This clonotype was seen many times. The chain recombines TRBV28 with TRBJ2-1; 12 bases match TRBD1. The V gene end was trimmed by 0 bases and the J gene end by 7 bases; junction bases not matched to a gene: 7. The CDR3 covers 17 residues. Germline CDR1 reads MDHEN; CDR2 reads SYDVKM. Here the CDR3 DNA reads TGTGCCAGCAGTTTATGGTTGGGACAGGGGGCCGAAAATGAGCAGTTCTTC. The encoded protein is CASSLWLGQGAENEQFF.

This clonotype was counted at least ten times. This chain uses TRBV30 with TRBJ1-2; the match to TRBD1 covers 10 bases. The CDR3 consists of 14 residues. Germline V lookup: CDR1 GTSNPN, CDR2 SVGIG (reference sequence). Trimming took 1 base from V and 8 from J; bases not matched to a gene: 7. The CDR3 region is CAWSGGQGKFGYTF. CDR3 in DNA: TGTGCCTGGAGTGGGGGACAGGGGAAATTCGGCTACACCTTC.

This clonotype was recorded at least ten times. The chain couples TRBV7-8 to TRBJ2-5, with 13 bases fitting TRBD2. The V gene end was trimmed by 6 bases and the J gene end by 5 bases; junction bases not matched to a gene: 6. The germline V gene has CDR1 SGHVS and CDR2 FQNEAQ. The CDR3 runs to 15 residues. CDR3 DNA sequence: TGTGCCAGCAGGAAGACTAGCGGGGGGTTGGAGACCCAGTACTTC. Protein: CASRKTSGGLETQYF.

This clonotype was seen at least ten times. V gene TRBV3-1 combines with J gene TRBJ1-3; D uncertain. With 5 bases removed from V and 4 bases from J, the gap between germline ends came to 18 bases. Germline V gene lookup returns CDR1 LGHDT and CDR2 YNNKEL (reference sequence). The CDR3 spans 16 residues. The CDR3 DNA is TGTGCCAGCAGCACCGGGATAATCGGGGTGGGAAACACCATATATTTT. Amino acid sequence: CASSTGIIGVGNTIYF.

This clonotype was seen only a few times. This chain joins TRBV6-5 and TRBJ1-3, with D unresolved. V shed 0 bases and J shed 0 bases, with 9 bases lying between them. The CDR3 length is 16 residues. Germline-derived CDR1 and CDR2 are MNHEY and SVGAGI. The CDR3 DNA follows: TGTGCCAGCAGTTACTCGATTTTCAGCTCTGGAAACACCATATATTTT. Translating it yields CASSYSIFSSGNTIYF.

This clonotype showed up many times. This chain links TRBV2 with TRBJ2-1; 12 positions match TRBD2. V lost 10 bases and J lost 6; bases outside the gene matches: 4. This CDR3 spans 13 amino acids. Germline CDR1 is SNHLY and CDR2 is FYNNEI. The CDR3 DNA reads TGTGCCACCGGACTAGCGGGACCCAATGAGCAGTTCTTC. It encodes CATGLAGPNEQFF. Based on the CDR3 plus reference TRBV2 and TRBJ2-1, the full variable domain is EPEVTQTPSHQVTQMGQEVILRCVPISNHLYFYWYRQILGQKVEFLVSFYNNEISEKSEIFDDQFSVERPDGSNFTLKIRSTKLEDSAMYFCATGLAGPNEQFFGPGTRLTVL.

V is TRBV5-6 and J is TRBJ2-3, with 11 bases matching TRBD2. This CDR3 is 16 amino acids long. Germline V CDR1 and CDR2: SGHDT, YYEEEE. The V and J ends lost 2 bases and 4 bases, in that order; junction bases with no gene match: 6. The CDR3 sequence is CASSFPLAGDPDTQYF. CDR3 in DNA: TGTGCCAGCAGCTTCCCACTAGCGGGAGACCCAGATACGCAGTATTTT.

This clonotype was detected only a few times. The chain has TRBV6-1 and TRBJ2-1; TRBD2 aligns across 12 bases. The CDR3 runs 14 residues. The trim removed 7 bases at V and 5 bases at J, leaving 3 bases unmatched. Germline loops: CDR1 MNHNS, CDR2 SASEGT. The CDR3 region is CASIRTSGDNEQFF. In nucleotides, the CDR3 is TGTGCCAGCATTCGGACTAGCGGGGACAATGAGCAGTTCTTC.